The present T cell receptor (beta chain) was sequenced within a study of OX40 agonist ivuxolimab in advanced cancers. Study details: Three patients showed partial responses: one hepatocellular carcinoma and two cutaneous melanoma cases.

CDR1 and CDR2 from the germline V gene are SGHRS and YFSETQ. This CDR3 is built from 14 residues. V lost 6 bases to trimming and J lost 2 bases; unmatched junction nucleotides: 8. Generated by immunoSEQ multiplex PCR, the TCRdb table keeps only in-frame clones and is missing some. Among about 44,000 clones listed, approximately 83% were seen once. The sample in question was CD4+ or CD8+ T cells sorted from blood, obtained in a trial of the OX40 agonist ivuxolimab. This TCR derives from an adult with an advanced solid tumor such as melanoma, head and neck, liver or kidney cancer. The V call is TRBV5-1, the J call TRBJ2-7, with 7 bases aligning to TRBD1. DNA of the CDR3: TGCGCCAGCACCGCGACAGGGTCCACCTACGAGCAGTACTTC. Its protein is CASTATGSTYEQYF. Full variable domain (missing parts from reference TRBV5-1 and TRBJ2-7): KAGVTQTPRYLIKTRGQQVTLSCSPISGHRSVSWYQQTPGQGLQFLFEYFSETQRNKGNFPGRFSGRQFSNSRSEMNVSTLELGDSALYLCASTATGSTYEQYFGPGTRLTVT.